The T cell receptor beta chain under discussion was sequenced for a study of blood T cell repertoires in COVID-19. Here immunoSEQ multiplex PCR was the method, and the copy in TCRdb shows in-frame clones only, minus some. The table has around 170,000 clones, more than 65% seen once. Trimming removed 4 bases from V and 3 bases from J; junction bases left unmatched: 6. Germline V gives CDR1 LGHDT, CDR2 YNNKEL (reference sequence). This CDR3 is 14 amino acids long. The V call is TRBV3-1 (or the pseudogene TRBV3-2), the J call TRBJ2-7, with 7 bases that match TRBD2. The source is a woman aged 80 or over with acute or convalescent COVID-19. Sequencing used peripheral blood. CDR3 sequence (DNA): TGTGCCAGCAGCCTTAGCGGGCCCGACTACGAGCAGTACTTC. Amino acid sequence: CASSLSGPDYEQYF.